The rows below give T cell receptor beta chains drawn from one sample of a study of T cells in Graves' hyperthyroidism and ophthalmopathy. MiXCR, run by TCRdb on the multiplex PCR reads, gives a single entry per CDR3 protein. Of some 600,000 distinct CDR3 sequences listed, around 13% are singletons. Input material: blood. All receptors come from a woman aged 30 to 39 with Graves' hyperthyroidism that later progressed to Graves' ophthalmopathy. The CDR3 runs from the conserved cysteine through the conserved F or W. A D gene is named only where the DNA matches it firmly. A clone size is listed for some rows: how often the clone was seen (once, few, many), or a class if it is expanded.

NA	14	TRBV11-3	TRBD1	TRBJ1-1	CASSQQGAGTEAFF	TGTGCCAGCAGCCAGCAGGGGGCTGGCACTGAAGCTTTCTTT
many	15	TRBV7-9	TRBD1	TRBJ2-5	CASSLGTDFQETQYF	TGTGCCAGCAGCTTGGGGACAGATTTTCAAGAGACCCAGTACTTC
many	15	TRBV2	NA	TRBJ2-3	CASRGSGDRADTQYF	TGTGCCAGCAGGGGATCGGGAGACAGGGCAGATACGCAGTATTTT
many	11	TRBV30	TRBD1	TRBJ1-2	CAFGTVRGYTF	TGTGCCTTCGGGACAGTACGTGGCTACACCTTC
few	16	TRBV19	TRBD1	TRBJ2-5	CASSRRRTGDQETQYF	TGTGCCAGTAGTCGCCGCCGGACAGGGGACCAAGAGACCCAGTACTTC
many	17	TRBV20-1	TRBD2	TRBJ2-1	CSARGSRGAGGVGEQFF	TGCAGTGCTAGAGGGAGTAGGGGAGCGGGAGGGGTAGGTGAGCAGTTCTTC
NA	15	TRBV6-1	TRBD1	TRBJ2-1	CASSEVTGDYNEQFF	TGTGCCAGCAGTGAAGTCACAGGGGATTACAATGAGCAGTTCTTC
many	15	TRBV3-1	TRBD1	TRBJ1-6	CASSHPGQKVSPLHF	TGTGCCAGCAGCCATCCGGGACAGAAGGTTTCACCCCTCCACTTT
NA	12	TRBV30	NA	TRBJ2-7	CAWTGEGYEQYF	TGTGCCTGGACAGGGGAGGGGTACGAGCAGTACTTC
many	13	TRBV18	NA	TRBJ1-1	CASSPDTPDRAFF	TGTGCCAGCTCACCAGACACCCCCGACAGGGCTTTCTTT
few	13	TRBV5-1	NA	TRBJ1-2	CASSFTTEGGYTF	TGCGCCAGCAGCTTTACTACGGAGGGTGGCTACACCTTC
many	13	TRBV27	NA	TRBJ2-1	CASRTHLYNEQFF	TGTGCCAGCCGGACGCACCTTTACAATGAGCAGTTCTTC
many	18	TRBV28	NA	TRBJ1-4	CASSSYSQGLGSVEKLFF	TGTGCCAGCAGTTCCTACTCTCAGGGCCTGGGTTCGGTTGAAAAACTGTTTTTT
NA	14	TRBV28	NA	TRBJ1-1	CASSLLEQNTEAFF	TGTGCCAGCAGTTTATTAGAACAGAACACTGAAGCTTTCTTT
NA	13	TRBV6-1	NA	TRBJ2-3	CASRGTDRDTQYF	TGTGCCAGCAGGGGGACCGACAGAGATACGCAGTATTTT
few	13	TRBV5-1	TRBD1	TRBJ1-1	CASSQGQGAQAFF	TGCGCCAGCAGCCAAGGACAGGGGGCGCAAGCTTTCTTT
NA	15	TRBV29-1	NA	TRBJ1-6	CSAAGGSSYNSPLHF	TGCAGCGCGGCGGGGGGAAGCTCCTATAATTCACCCCTCCACTTT
many	15	TRBV4-1	TRBD1	TRBJ1-1	CASSERTGENTEAFF	TGCGCCAGCAGCGAGAGGACAGGAGAGAACACTGAAGCTTTCTTT
NA	14	TRBV24-1	TRBD1	TRBJ1-2	CATSTGQGASGYTF	TGTGCCACCAGTACGGGACAGGGGGCTAGTGGCTACACCTTC